This T cell receptor beta chain was profiled in a study of vaccination effects on CD4 cells after COVID-19. The protocol was immunoSEQ multiplex PCR, while the TCRdb copy is restricted to in-frame clones and leaves out a portion. The table includes approximately 70,000 clones, 65% to 75% detected once. Sequencing in the ViraFEST assay came after antigen-specific CD4+ T cells had been expanded with viral peptide pools, which were used to stimulate PBMC. When less than 11 days of culture had elapsed, CD4+ T cells were isolated. This individual tested PCR-positive for SARS-CoV-2 infection between March and December 2020. Remarks on this clone: Antigen unknown.

This CDR3 is built from 15 residues. CDR1 is LGHNT, CDR2 FRNRAP, per germline. V dropped 2 bases and J dropped 0 bases, with 8 bases sitting between them. The specimen was CD4+ T cells from PBMCs cultured with HIV peptides, collected before COVID-19 vaccination. Stated subset: HIV-1 Nef peptide pool negative control/reference culture. The rearrangement joins TRBV12-5 to TRBJ2-1; D unclear. The receptor comes from a human donor who had a prior SARS-CoV-2 infection. The CDR3 DNA reads TGTGCTAGTGGTTTGCCTGGCAGCTCCTACAATGAGCAGTTCTTC. This gives the protein CASGLPGSSYNEQFF.